The 6 T cell receptor beta chains reported below all come from one sample, sequenced in a study of vaccination and CD4 T cells after COVID-19. These receptors lack a known antigen. Treatment defined: roughly 11-day PBMC culture with coronavirus spike peptide pools or control peptides (ViraFEST assay). Cultured CD4+ T cell DNA underwent sequencing with the Oncomine TCR Beta short-read assay. TCRdb re-called the PCR reads with MiXCR, one entry per CDR3 protein. The sample shows more than 15,000 distinct CDR3 sequences, less than 70% of them seen only once. Sample: CD4+ T cells from blood, cultured in vitro. Every receptor here comes from a human donor who had recovered from COVID-19.

This clonotype was found a few times. The chain uses TRBV20-1 and TRBJ1-6, with D possibly being TRBD1 (6 bases). In germline, CDR1 is DFQATT, CDR2 SNEGSKA (reference sequence). Trimming pared 0 bases from V and 5 bases from J, leaving 14 bases between. CDR3 length: 16 amino acids. The CDR3 is CSARDRGKGDNSPLHF. For the CDR3, the DNA is TGCAGTGCTAGAGATCGGGGGAAGGGGGATAATTCACCCCTCCACTTT.

V is TRBV5-1 and J is TRBJ1-1, with D uncertain. The V end was cut by 4 bases, the J end by 3 bases, with 13 bases between. CDR3 length: 14 residues. Germline lookup yields CDR1 SGHRS and CDR2 YFSETQ. CDR3 residues: CASSTQDRDTEAFF. The CDR3, as DNA: TGCGCCAGCAGCACCCAGGACCGGGACACTGAAGCTTTCTTT.

The genes are TRBV15 and TRBJ2-7; 8 nucleotides agree with TRBD2. J gave up 2 bases and V 1 base, and 13 bases lay outside the gene matches. The CDR3 runs to 18 residues. The germline gives CDR1 LNHNV, CDR2 YYDKDF (reference sequence). CDR3 nucleotides: TGTGCCACCAGCAGAGTATTCACCGGACTAGCATTAACCTACGAGCAGTACTTC. Translation gives CATSRVFTGLALTYEQYF.

CDR3: CASSPQTRKNYQPQHF. CDR3 in DNA: TGTGCCAGCTCACCACAGACAAGGAAGAATTATCAGCCCCAGCATTTT. The chain recombines TRBV18 with TRBJ1-5; D is unclear. Trimming shortened V by 1 base and J by 5 bases, and 15 bases separated the two germline ends. The CDR3 sequence is 16 residues long. Per the germline V gene, CDR1 is KGHSH and CDR2 is LQKENI. Full variable domain (rest looked up from reference TRBV18 and TRBJ1-5): NAGVMQNPRHLVRRRGQEARLRCSPMKGHSHVYWYRQLPEEGLKFMVYLQKENIIDESGMPKERFSAEFPKEGPSILRIQQVVRGDSAAYFCASSPQTRKNYQPQHFGDGTRLSIL.

The CDR3 is CASSFRPAGGVETQYF. CDR3 DNA: TGTGCCAGCAGCTTCCGACCAGCGGGAGGGGTGGAGACCCAGTACTTC. This chain joins TRBV5-4 and TRBJ2-5, with 10 bases that match TRBD2. CDR1 is SGHNT, CDR2 YYREEE, per germline (reference sequence). V shed 2 bases and J 5 bases; nucleotides not matched to a gene: 9. This CDR3 has 16 residues.

This chain uses TRBV27 with TRBJ1-1; D is uncertain. Trimming removed 3 bases at V and 1 base at J, with 18 bases between. The CDR3 contains 17 residues. The V gene's germline CDR1 is MNHEY and CDR2 SMNVEV (reference sequence). In nucleotides, the CDR3 is TGTGCCAGCAGTTTCTCTATCGATGGAGGACGGAACACTGAAGCTTTCTTT. It yields the protein CASSFSIDGGRNTEAFF.